This passage covers 23 T cell receptor beta chains from one sample sequenced in a study of hypomethylating agent response in myelodysplastic syndrome. TCRdb keeps only in-frame clones here, not all; method: immunoSEQ multiplex PCR. The sample has 3,000 to 4,000 clones, roughly 77% seen once; the top ten hold roughly 10%. Sequencing was performed on bone marrow, taken before or after starting hypomethylating agent treatment for myelodysplastic syndrome (not recorded which). The receptors were sampled from a human donor with myelodysplastic syndrome.

V gene TRBV7-2 combines with J gene TRBJ1-4; D may be TRBD1 (6 bases). CDR1 is SGHTA, CDR2 FQGNSA, per germline. The V gene lost 5 bases and the J gene lost 7 bases, with 17 bases spanning the gap. This CDR3 is 15 amino acids long. In DNA form, the CDR3 reads TGTGCCAGCAGCCAACAGGGTTCGAGGGGTGAAAAACTGTTTTTT. Its translation is CASSQQGSRGEKLFF.

This chain joins TRBV9 and TRBJ2-3; D is perhaps TRBD1 (6 bases). The CDR3 contains 12 residues. Germline CDR1 SGDLS, CDR2 YYNGEE. For the CDR3, the DNA is TGTGACAGGGACGGGGAGACAGATACGCAGTATTTT. The encoded protein is CDRDGETDTQYF.

The chain is built from TRBV11-2 and TRBJ2-5; 9 nucleotides line up with TRBD1. The end of the DNA fits TRBJ2-7 better, so the J call may be wrong. The CDR3 has 13 residues. Germline assignment: CDR1 SGHAT and CDR2 FQNNGV. In DNA, the CDR3 is TGTGCCAGCAGCTGGGACAGGGCTTTCGAGCAGTACTTC. It specifies CASSWDRAFEQYF.

This clone was counted a few times. The chain combines TRBV4-1 with TRBJ2-7; D is possibly TRBD1 or TRBD2 (5 bases each). The germline V gene encodes CDR1 MGHRA and CDR2 YSYEKL. The CDR3 runs 15 residues. The V gene lost 2 bases and the J gene lost 2 bases, with 13 bases spanning the gap. This CDR3 is CASSQLGGTTYEQYF. The CDR3 region has the DNA TGCGCCAGCAGCCAATTGGGTGGGACCACCTACGAGCAGTACTTC.

The gene calls are TRBV27 and TRBJ1-1; TRBD1 aligns across 11 bases. CDR1 MNHEY and CDR2 SMNVEV come from the germline V gene (reference sequence). The CDR3 totals 19 residues. V lost 5 bases and J lost 8; bases outside the gene matches: 22. Here the CDR3 reads CASSIYRDRGRWGVLEAFF. The CDR3 DNA reads as TGTGCCAGCAGTATTTACCGGGACAGGGGGAGGTGGGGGGTCTTGGAAGCTTTCTTT.

The J gene is TRBJ2-1, the V gene TRBV11-1; D is perhaps TRBD2 (6 bases). This CDR3 spans 16 amino acids. Per the germline V gene, CDR1 is SGHAT and CDR2 is FQDESV (reference sequence). Trimming cost V 3 bases and J 4 bases, with 16 bases left between them. The CDR3 coding sequence is TGTGCCAGCAGCTTCGCCGGGGGACGACTTTACAATGAGCAGTTCTTC. This gives the protein CASSFAGGRLYNEQFF.

The J gene is TRBJ2-1, the V gene TRBV18; 11 bases are a match to TRBD2. V gave up 4 bases and J gave up 4 bases; unmatched junction bases: 6. The CDR3 consists of 16 residues. Germline values: CDR1 KGHSH, CDR2 LQKENI. CDR3 protein: CASSRLAGPFYNEQFF. The CDR3 DNA is TGTGCCAGCTCACGACTAGCGGGGCCCTTTTACAATGAGCAGTTCTTC.

The chain couples TRBV7-2 to TRBJ2-7, with D possibly TRBD2 on 5 matching bases. This CDR3 region has 12 residues. With 5 bases removed from V and 5 bases from J, the gap between germline ends came to 10 bases. Germline V CDR1 and CDR2: SGHTA, FQGNSA. CDR3 nucleotides: TGTGCCAGCAGCCGGGATGCGAACGAGCAGTACTTC. Residues: CASSRDANEQYF.

This chain connects TRBV5-6 to TRBJ2-7; D remains unclear. Looked up from germline, CDR1 is SGHDT and CDR2 is YYEEEE. V was clipped by 4 bases and J by 3 bases, with 8 bases between them. The CDR3 spans 12 residues. The CDR3: CASSRGSYEQYF. CDR3 DNA: TGTGCCAGCAGCCGCGGAAGCTACGAGCAGTACTTC.

The V and J genes are TRBV5-4 and TRBJ1-1; D call uncertain. The germline V gene has CDR1 SGHNT and CDR2 YYREEE (reference sequence). V was trimmed by 0 bases and J by 1 base, leaving 4 bases between them. This CDR3 spans 13 amino acids. Here the CDR3 reads CASSLAENTEAFF. DNA for the CDR3: TGTGCCAGCAGCTTGGCGGAGAACACTGAAGCTTTCTTT.

The rearrangement links TRBV10-3 to TRBJ2-3; D uncertain. Germline lookup yields CDR1 ENHRY and CDR2 SYGVKD. The CDR3 has 12 residues. V lost 3 bases and J lost 3, with 4 bases in between. CDR3 coding DNA: TGTGCCATCAGTGATGAAACAGATACGCAGTATTTT. The encoded protein is CAISDETDTQYF.

This chain connects TRBV7-9 to TRBJ2-3; D is unresolved. This CDR3 contains 14 residues. CDR1 and CDR2 from the germline V gene are SEHNR and FQNEAQ (reference sequence). Trimming shortened V by 5 bases and J by 0 bases, and 9 bases separated the two germline ends. For the CDR3, the DNA is TGTGCCAGCAGCCGCGACCCTAGCACAGATACGCAGTATTTT. Its protein is CASSRDPSTDTQYF.

The V and J genes are TRBV11-3 and TRBJ2-2; 7 bases are shared with TRBD2. V lost 10 bases, J lost 6 bases, and 8 bases stayed unmatched. The CDR3 is 13 amino acids. Germline V gene lookup returns CDR1 SGHNT and CDR2 YENEEA. The CDR3 protein is CATEERGPGELFF. As DNA, the CDR3 is TGTGCCACGGAGGAGCGGGGACCCGGGGAGCTGTTTTTT.

The CDR3 is CSVELHGTGRYEQYF. CDR3 DNA: TGCAGCGTTGAACTACATGGGACAGGGCGGTACGAGCAGTACTTC. The V and J genes are TRBV29-1 and TRBJ2-7, with 9 bases lining up with TRBD1. Germline assignment: CDR1 SQVTM and CDR2 ANQGSEA. J gave up 4 bases and V 2 bases, and 9 bases lay outside the gene matches. The CDR3 is 15 amino acids.

This clone has just one count. The chain couples TRBV5-6 to TRBJ1-1; no definite D call. Germline CDR1 reads SGHDT; CDR2 reads YYEEEE. This CDR3 region has 13 residues. Trimming took 2 bases from V and 1 from J, leaving 6 bases between them. CDR3 residues: CASSLTQNTEAFF. In DNA, the CDR3 is TGTGCCAGCAGCTTAACCCAGAACACTGAAGCTTTCTTT.

This chain uses TRBV29-1 with TRBJ2-3; possibly TRBD1 for D (6 bases). Trimming took 3 bases from V and 2 from J, leaving 12 bases between them. CDR3 size: 14 residues. The germline V gene encodes CDR1 SQVTM and CDR2 ANQGSEA. CDR3: CSVDGTPFTDTQYF. Here the CDR3 DNA reads TGCAGCGTTGATGGGACACCCTTCACAGATACGCAGTATTTT.

This clone was observed a handful of times. The J gene is TRBJ1-2, the V gene TRBV18; a weak D match, TRBD1 (6 bases). The CDR3 loop spans 13 amino acids. Trimming removed 5 bases at V and 4 bases at J, with 11 bases between. The germline CDR1 and CDR2 sequences are KGHSH and LQKENI. Written as DNA, the CDR3 is TGTGCCAGCTCAGGAGGACAGAGCTATGGCTACACCTTC. Translating it yields CASSGGQSYGYTF.

The chain recombines TRBV5-4 with TRBJ2-2; the match to TRBD1 covers 8 bases. The CDR3 has 16 residues. CDR1 is SGHNT, CDR2 YYREEE, per germline (reference sequence). J lost 4 bases, V lost 0 bases, and 5 bases had no gene match. CDR3 DNA: TGTGCCAGCAGCTTGGGGAGACAGGGGCCCACCGGGGAGCTGTTTTTT. This codes for CASSLGRQGPTGELFF. The full variable domain, completed using reference TRBV5-4 and TRBJ2-2, is ETGVTQSPTHLIKTRGQQVTLRCSSQSGHNTVSWYQQALGQGPQFIFQYYREEENGRGNFPPRFSGLQFPNYSSELNVNALELDDSALYLCASSLGRQGPTGELFFGEGSRLTVL.

The sample holds one count of this clone. J is TRBJ2-2 and V is TRBV6-5; possible D gene TRBD2, 5 bases. The CDR3 has 15 amino acids. Germline CDR1 reads MNHEY; CDR2 reads SVGAGI. The V end was cut by 5 bases, the J end by 3 bases, with 13 bases between. CDR3 nucleotides: TGTGCCAGCAGTGCCGTTGGACTCTACACCGGGGAGCTGTTTTTT. Its protein product is CASSAVGLYTGELFF.

The chain carries TRBV6-5 and TRBJ1-1, with a possible D match to TRBD1 (6 bases). The CDR3 consists of 15 residues. V was clipped by 5 bases and J by 6 bases, with 19 bases between them. Germline CDR1 and CDR2: MNHEY and SVGAGI. In nucleotides, the CDR3 is TGTGCCAGCAGTGCCGGGACATGGCTGAGGGCTGAAGCTTTCTTT. Amino acids: CASSAGTWLRAEAFF.

This sequence joins TRBV13 and TRBJ1-5; 7 nucleotides align to TRBD1. With V trimmed by 3 bases and J by 6 bases, 2 bases remained unmatched. The CDR3 runs 13 residues. Germline values: CDR1 PRHDT, CDR2 FYEKMQ (reference sequence). The CDR3 nucleotides read TGTGCCAGCAGCTTCAGGGGGGGTCAGCCCCAGCATTTT. Protein sequence: CASSFRGGQPQHF.

This chain connects TRBV11-3 to TRBJ2-1, with 15 bases fitting TRBD2. The V gene's germline CDR1 is SGHNT and CDR2 YENEEA. This CDR3 has 18 amino acids. After removal of 5 bases from V and 9 bases from J, the junction contained 14 bases not matched to a gene. This chain's CDR3 is CASSPAGLAGGIPIEQFF. The DNA of the CDR3 is TGTGCCAGCAGCCCAGCGGGACTAGCGGGGGGTATACCCATTGAGCAGTTCTTC.

This clone was recorded only once. The rearrangement links TRBV6-1 to TRBJ2-2; D is possibly TRBD2 (6 bases). The CDR3 length is 13 residues. The germline V gene encodes CDR1 MNHNS and CDR2 SASEGT. Trimming took 6 bases from V and 6 from J, leaving 11 bases between them. The CDR3 here is CASSTRGPGELFF. The CDR3 nucleotides read TGTGCCAGCAGCACGCGGGGTCCCGGGGAGCTGTTTTTT.